This T cell receptor beta chain was identified in a study of Graves' ophthalmopathy and Graves' hyperthyroidism. Exclusion covered patients with other autoimmune diseases or uncontrolled infections (as well as pregnancy or lactation). This CDR3 region has 13 residues. The germline CDR1 and CDR2 sequences are DFQATT and SNEGSKA (reference sequence). Trimming shortened V by 3 bases and J by 2 bases, and 10 bases separated the two germline ends. This clonotype was recorded at least ten times. Researchers took RNA transcripts and amplified TCR beta CDR3 regions from them. Amplification began with first-round RT-PCR using HTBI primers, then second-round multiplex PCR was performed. Each CDR3 protein is one row after TCRdb ran MiXCR on the multiplex PCR reads. Of around 340,000 distinct CDR3 sequences listed, roughly 16% are singletons.

Sequences were obtained from peripheral blood. The sequence came from an adult man with Graves' ophthalmopathy. This chain uses TRBV20-1 with TRBJ1-1; weak D call: TRBD1 (6 bases). CDR3 region: CSASRDTNTEAFF. The CDR3 DNA sequence: TGCAGTGCTAGTCGGGACACCAACACTGAAGCTTTCTTT.